The sequence of this T cell receptor (beta chain) was determined in a study of chemoradiotherapy in HPV16-positive cancers. V gave up 5 bases and J gave up 0 bases, with 11 bases separating them. Germline V gene lookup returns CDR1 SGHAT and CDR2 FQNNGV. The CDR3 has 15 amino acids. Repertoires were generated with immunoSEQ multiplex PCR, while TCRdb's copy carries only in-frame clones and drops some. The sample carries more than 9,000 clones, 77% recorded once. The specimen was collected from a patient who underwent chemoradiotherapy. This receptor was obtained from a human donor with HPV-associated anogenital cancer. V and J are TRBV11-2 and TRBJ1-3; the D is unclear. CDR3 region: CASSRSGTSGNTIYF. The CDR3, as DNA: TGTGCCAGCAGCCGATCCGGAACCTCTGGAAACACCATATATTTT. The full variable domain, in which reference TRBV11-2 and TRBJ1-3 provide the parts outside the CDR3, is EAGVAQSPRYKIIEKRQSVAFWCNPISGHATLYWYQQILGQGPKLLIQFQNNGVVDDSQLPKDRFSAERLKGVDSTLKIQPAKLEDSAVYLCASSRSGTSGNTIYFGEGSWLTVV.